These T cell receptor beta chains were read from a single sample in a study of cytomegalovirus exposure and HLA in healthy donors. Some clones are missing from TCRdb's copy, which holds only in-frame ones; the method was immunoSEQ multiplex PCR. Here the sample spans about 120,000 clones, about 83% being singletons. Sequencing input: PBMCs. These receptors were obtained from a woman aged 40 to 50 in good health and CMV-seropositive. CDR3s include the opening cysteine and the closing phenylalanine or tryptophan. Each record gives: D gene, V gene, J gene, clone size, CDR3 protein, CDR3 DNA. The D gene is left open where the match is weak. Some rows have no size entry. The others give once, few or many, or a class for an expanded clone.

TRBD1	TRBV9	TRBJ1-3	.	CASSVRGGEGNTIYF	TGTGCCAGCAGCGTCAGAGGGGGCGAAGGAAACACCATATATTTT
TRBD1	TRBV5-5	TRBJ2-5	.	CASSQGQGQETQYF	TGTGCCAGCAGCCAAGGACAGGGACAAGAGACCCAGTACTTC
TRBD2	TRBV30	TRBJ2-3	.	CASGREVDTQYF	TGTGCCTCGGGGCGGGAGGTAGATACGCAGTATTTT
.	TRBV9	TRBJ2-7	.	CASSVRAGFSYEQYF	TGTGCCAGCAGCGTACGCGCGGGATTCTCCTACGAGCAGTACTTC
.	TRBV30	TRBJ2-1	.	CAWTKLNEQFF	TGTGCCTGGACAAAGCTCAATGAGCAGTTCTTC
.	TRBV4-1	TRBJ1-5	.	CASSQALLQGNQPQHF	TGCGCCAGCAGCCAGGCCTTATTACAGGGAAATCAGCCCCAGCATTTT
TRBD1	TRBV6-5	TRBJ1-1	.	CASSRGTGSFF	TGTGCCAGCAGCCGTGGGACAGGGTCTTTCTTT
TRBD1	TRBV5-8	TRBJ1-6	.	CATVGGPGQPSSYNSPLHF	TGTGCCACCGTGGGGGGTCCGGGACAGCCGAGCTCCTATAATTCACCCCTCCACTTT
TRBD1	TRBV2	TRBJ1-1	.	CASSRDRGTEAFF	TGTGCCAGCAGCCGGGACAGGGGCACTGAAGCTTTCTTT
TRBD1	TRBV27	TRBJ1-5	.	CASSLRGVGGGQPQHF	TGTGCCAGCAGTCTCAGGGGGGTGGGGGGCGGTCAGCCCCAGCATTTT
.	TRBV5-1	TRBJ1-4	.	CASSLGRATNEKLFF	TGCGCCAGCAGCTTGGGGAGGGCAACTAATGAAAAACTGTTTTTT
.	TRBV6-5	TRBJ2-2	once	CASSPGTGELFF	TGTGCCAGCAGTCCAGGCACCGGGGAGCTGTTTTTT
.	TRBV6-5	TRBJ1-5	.	CASSYRGFNQPQHF	TGTGCCAGCAGTTACAGGGGCTTCAATCAGCCCCAGCATTTT
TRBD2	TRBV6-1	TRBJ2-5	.	CASSGAGVGETQYF	TGTGCCAGCAGTGGAGCGGGAGTAGGGGAGACCCAGTACTTC
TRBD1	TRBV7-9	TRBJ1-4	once	CASSYGQGGEKLFF	TGTGCCAGCAGCTACGGACAGGGAGGCGAAAAACTGTTTTTT
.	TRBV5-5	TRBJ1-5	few	CASSGTWVPGLPPPVAQHF	TGTGCCAGCAGCGGGACGTGGGTGCCGGGACTCCCCCCCCCGGTAGCCCAGCATTTT
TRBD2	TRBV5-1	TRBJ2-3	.	CASSLGLAGGPGSDTQYF	TGCGCCAGCAGCTTGGGACTAGCGGGAGGGCCAGGGTCAGATACGCAGTATTTT
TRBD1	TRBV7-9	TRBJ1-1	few	CASSLVGFYGTGGTEAFF	TGTGCCAGCAGCTTAGTTGGTTTCTATGGGACAGGGGGCACTGAAGCTTTCTTT
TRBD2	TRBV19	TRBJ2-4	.	CASSTNPSGTGIQYF	TGTGCCAGTAGCACTAATCCCAGCGGGACTGGCATTCAGTACTTC
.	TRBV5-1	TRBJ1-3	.	CASSLVGSGNTIYF	TGCGCCAGCAGCTTGGTCGGGTCTGGAAACACCATATATTTT
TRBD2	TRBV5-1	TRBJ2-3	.	CASSQQGLAGKDTQYF	TGCGCCAGCAGCCAACAGGGACTAGCGGGGAAAGATACGCAGTATTTT
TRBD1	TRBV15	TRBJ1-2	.	CATSRGTGAAGGYGYTF	TGTGCCACCAGCAGAGGGACAGGGGCAGCGGGAGGCTATGGCTACACCTTC
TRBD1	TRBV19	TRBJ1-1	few	CASSDRVAFF	TGTGCCAGTTCGGACAGGGTCGCTTTCTTT
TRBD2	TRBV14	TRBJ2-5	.	CASSPPPRTSGGIEGTQYF	TGTGCCAGCAGCCCCCCACCACGGACTAGCGGGGGGATTGAAGGGACCCAGTACTTC
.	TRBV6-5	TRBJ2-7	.	CASRPRRDSTYEQYF	TGTGCCAGCAGACCCCGCAGGGATTCGACCTACGAGCAGTACTTC
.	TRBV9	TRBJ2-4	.	CASSPPRGPNIQYF	TGTGCCAGCAGCCCCCCTCGCGGCCCAAACATTCAGTACTTC
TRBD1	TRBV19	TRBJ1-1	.	CASTPRTGFNTEAFF	TGTGCCAGTACCCCTAGGACAGGTTTTAACACTGAAGCTTTCTTT
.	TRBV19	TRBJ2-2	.	CASSDRLGVGELFF	TGTGCCAGTAGTGATAGGCTAGGGGTCGGGGAGCTGTTTTTT
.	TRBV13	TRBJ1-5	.	CASSFPGRGGRQPQHF	TGTGCCAGCAGCTTCCCTGGCAGGGGCGGGCGACAGCCCCAGCATTTT
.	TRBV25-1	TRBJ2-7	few	CASTTSGTRHYEQYF	TGTGCCAGCACCACCTCCGGGACAAGGCACTACGAGCAGTACTTC
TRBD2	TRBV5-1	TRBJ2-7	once	CASTGSLAGNEQYF	TGCGCCAGCACCGGGTCTCTAGCGGGAAACGAGCAGTACTTC
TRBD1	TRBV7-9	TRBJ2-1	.	CASSEDRGSINEQFF	TGTGCCAGCAGCGAGGACAGGGGTTCTATCAATGAGCAGTTCTTC
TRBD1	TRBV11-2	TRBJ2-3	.	CASSGTGTGGTDTQYF	TGTGCCAGCAGCGGAACCGGGACAGGGGGCACAGATACGCAGTATTTT
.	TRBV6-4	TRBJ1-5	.	CATLTPPAGGNQPQHF	TGTGCCACCCTTACACCCCCTGCCGGGGGCAATCAGCCCCAGCATTTT
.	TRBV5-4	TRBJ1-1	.	CASSLSAGRDTEAFF	TGTGCCAGCAGCTTGTCTGCAGGCCGGGATACTGAAGCTTTCTTT
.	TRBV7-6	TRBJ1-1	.	CASSLTGGTSEAFF	TGTGCCAGCAGCTTAACCGGGGGTACAAGTGAAGCTTTCTTT
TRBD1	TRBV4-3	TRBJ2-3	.	CASSRRTGRDTQYF	TGCGCCAGCAGCCGGCGGACAGGGAGGGATACGCAGTATTTT
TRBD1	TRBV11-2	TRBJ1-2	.	CASSPGTGRYGYTF	TGTGCCAGCAGCCCCGGGACAGGCCGCTATGGCTACACCTTC
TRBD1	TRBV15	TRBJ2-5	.	CATSRMTGREETQYF	TGTGCCACCAGCAGGATGACAGGGCGGGAAGAGACCCAGTACTTC
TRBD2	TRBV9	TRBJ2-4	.	CASSLTGTSGNIQYF	TGTGCCAGCAGCTTAACCGGGACTAGCGGGAACATTCAGTACTTC
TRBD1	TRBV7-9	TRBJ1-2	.	CASSLNNAGGYGYTF	TGTGCCAGCAGCTTAAATAACGCAGGGGGTTATGGCTACACCTTC
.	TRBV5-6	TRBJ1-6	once	CASSSGGAGGNSPLHF	TGTGCCAGCAGTAGTGGAGGGGCGGGGGGCAATTCACCCCTCCACTTT
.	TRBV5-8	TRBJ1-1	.	CASSHNLGPGPVEAFF	TGTGCCAGCAGCCACAATCTCGGTCCAGGGCCAGTAGAAGCTTTCTTT
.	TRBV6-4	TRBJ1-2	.	CASKLDSYNYGYTF	TGTGCCAGCAAACTGGACAGTTACAACTATGGCTACACCTTC
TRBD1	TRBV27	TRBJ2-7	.	CASSFTRGYEQYF	TGTGCCAGCAGTTTCACCAGGGGGTACGAGCAGTACTTC
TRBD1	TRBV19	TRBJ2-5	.	CASSRWTGSIGETQYF	TGTGCCAGTAGTAGGTGGACAGGGTCTATCGGAGAGACCCAGTACTTC
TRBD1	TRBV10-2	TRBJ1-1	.	CASRQGAHTEAFF	TGCGCCAGCAGACAGGGGGCGCACACTGAAGCTTTCTTT
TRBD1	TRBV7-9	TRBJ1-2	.	CASSPASGTGVGYTF	TGTGCCAGCAGCCCCGCCTCCGGGACAGGGGTTGGCTACACCTTC
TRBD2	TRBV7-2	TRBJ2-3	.	CASSLNSGGVGNTQYF	TGTGCCAGCAGCTTAAATTCGGGAGGCGTGGGAAATACGCAGTATTTT
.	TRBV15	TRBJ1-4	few	CATSRDGGPGEKLFF	TGTGCCACCAGCAGAGATGGGGGCCCCGGGGAAAAACTGTTTTTT
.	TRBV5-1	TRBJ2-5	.	CASSLEASMETQYF	TGCGCCAGCAGCTTGGAAGCCTCCATGGAGACCCAGTACTTC
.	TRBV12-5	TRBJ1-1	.	CASGLAQANTEAFF	TGTGCTAGTGGTTTGGCACAGGCGAACACTGAAGCTTTCTTT
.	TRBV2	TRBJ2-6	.	CASSKQVLSGANVLTF	TGTGCCAGCAGCAAACAGGTCCTCTCTGGGGCCAACGTCCTGACTTTC
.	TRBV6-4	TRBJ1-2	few	CASSDSNQGGYTF	TGTGCCAGCAGTGACTCGAACCAGGGGGGCTACACCTTC
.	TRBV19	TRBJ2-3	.	CASSIAGSDTQYF	TGTGCCAGTAGTATTGCGGGTTCAGATACGCAGTATTTT
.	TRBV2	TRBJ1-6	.	CASGGTPNSYNSPLHF	TGTGCCAGCGGCGGGACCCCTAACTCCTATAATTCACCCCTCCACTTT
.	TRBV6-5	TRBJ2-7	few	CASSYSSGGEQYF	TGTGCCAGCAGTTACTCCTCCGGCGGCGAGCAGTACTTC
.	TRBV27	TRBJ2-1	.	CASRAASLGAWYNEQFF	TGTGCCAGCAGGGCAGCCTCATTGGGGGCTTGGTACAATGAGCAGTTCTTC
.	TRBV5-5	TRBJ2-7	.	CATRRDPTGWYEQYF	TGTGCCACCAGGCGGGACCCGACAGGGTGGTACGAGCAGTACTTC
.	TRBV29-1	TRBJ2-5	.	CSVEAGETQYF	TGCAGCGTTGAAGCAGGGGAGACCCAGTACTTC